The following is a T cell receptor beta chain sequence with its context. Germline assignment: CDR1 MNHEY and CDR2 SVGEGT. The junction had 11 bases not matched to a gene; V was cut back by 4 bases and J by 2 bases. The CDR3 sequence is 16 residues long. Repertoires were generated with immunoSEQ multiplex PCR, while TCRdb's copy carries only in-frame clones and drops some. The sample holds some 160,000 clones; roughly 90% are singletons and the top ten take 5% to 8.5%. The source of the sample is a study of blood T cell repertoires in COVID-19. The sequence was obtained from a woman in her 50s who had recovered from COVID-19. The sample comprised PBMCs or T cells enriched from blood (not recorded which). The V gene is TRBV6-2 or TRBV6-3, the J gene TRBJ2-7; 7 positions match TRBD1. CDR3 DNA: TGTGCCAGCAGTTCGACTTCACAGGGGCCAACCTACGAGCAGTACTTC. Translating gives CASSSTSQGPTYEQYF.